This entry lists 4 T cell receptor beta chains sequenced from one sample in a study of CD8+CD57+ T cells in acquired aplastic anemia. Genomic DNA acted as the template from which TCR beta VDJ combination and CDR3 sequence profiling were carried out. Via MiXCR, TCRdb re-called the reads, giving one row per CDR3 protein. The table has roughly 81,000 distinct CDR3 sequences, around 42% seen once; the top ten hold 65% to 80%. Input material: sorted CD4+, CD8+, or CD8+CD57+ T cells (not recorded which) from PBMCs. These receptors originate from a human donor in good health, serving as a control.

This clonotype was found a few times. This chain connects TRBV25-1 to TRBJ2-3; 11 positions agree with TRBD2. Germline loops: CDR1 MGHDK, CDR2 SYGVNS. With 4 bases clipped from V and 0 bases from J, the junction kept 6 bases outside the gene matches. CDR3 length: 17 residues. CDR3 sequence (DNA): TGTGCCAGCAGTGCCCTAGCGGGAGGCACTAGCACAGATACGCAGTATTTT. Encoded protein: CASSALAGGTSTDTQYF.

The chain combines TRBV10-2 with TRBJ2-7, with a tentative D call TRBD1 (6 bases). The V gene's germline CDR1 is WSHSY and CDR2 SAAADI. Trimming shortened V by 4 bases and J by 6 bases, and 22 bases separated the two germline ends. The CDR3 spans 16 residues. The CDR3 sequence: CASSGLIHRDISEQYF. CDR3 sequence (DNA): TGCGCCAGCAGTGGACTGATTCACCGGGACATCTCCGAGCAGTACTTC.

This clonotype was found many times. This chain connects TRBV12-3 or TRBV12-4 to TRBJ1-1; weak D call: TRBD1 (6 bases). CDR3 size: 13 residues. V lost 6 bases, J lost 1 base, and 9 bases lay in between. The CDR3 region has the DNA TGTGCCAGCAGGATACAGGGGAACACTGAAGCTTTCTTT. Its protein is CASRIQGNTEAFF.

V usage is TRBV20-1 and J usage is TRBJ1-1; no clear D. There are 12 residues in the CDR3. V lost 6 bases and J lost 3, with 11 bases in between. CDR1 and CDR2 (germline): DFQATT, SNEGSKA (reference sequence). The CDR3 DNA reads TGCAGTGCCCTAGGTTGGGACACTGAAGCTTTCTTT. It codes for CSALGWDTEAFF.